Sequencing of this TCR beta chain was carried out in a study of cytomegalovirus exposure and HLA in healthy donors. Amplification used 60 Vbeta primers and 13 Jbeta primers. The repertoire was sequenced with immunoSEQ multiplex PCR; TCRdb's copy has only in-frame clones and lacks some. The sample lists approximately 170,000 clones, around 80% occurring once. CDR3 length: 12 amino acids. In germline, CDR1 is MNHEY, CDR2 SVGAGI. V lost 4 bases and J lost 3, with 6 bases in between. The TCR sequence derives from a woman aged 18-30 years in good health and CMV-seronegative. The sample was PBMCs. The chain carries TRBV6-5 and TRBJ1-1, with D tentatively TRBD1 (5 bases). The CDR3 protein is CASSSRDTEAFF. The DNA for the CDR3 is TGTGCCAGCAGTTCCAGGGACACTGAAGCTTTCTTT.